The source of this T cell receptor beta chain is a study of CD4 T cells in relation to SARS-CoV-2 and coronaviruses. Study context: The HLA restriction of the shared crossreactive spike epitopes was mapped.

Trimming took 5 bases from V and 3 from J, leaving 5 bases between them. The germline CDR1 and CDR2 sequences are MDHEN and SYDVKM. The CDR3 loop spans 11 amino acids. The repertoire was sequenced with immunoSEQ multiplex PCR; TCRdb's copy has only in-frame clones and lacks some. This table holds more than 20,000 clones, around 76% found once. With regard to this clone: What it binds is not known.

Whole-study results and caveats: In roughly 61% of donors, memory CD4+ clonotypes crossrecognized SARS-CoV-2 and at least one common cold coronavirus spike. Crossreactivity was assessed only for spike protein, not other viral proteins.

Unexposed donor CD4+ T cells date from about 2011-2019, before the COVID-19 pandemic. After approximately 10 days of culture, CD4+ T cells were isolated. The chain links TRBV28 to TRBJ2-7; D remains ambiguous. Specimen: CD4+ T cells from PBMCs, cultured in vitro. The clonotype comes from a human donor in good health. The CDR3 loop reads CASSGIYEQYF. In DNA form, the CDR3 reads TGTGCCAGCAGTGGAATCTACGAGCAGTACTTC.